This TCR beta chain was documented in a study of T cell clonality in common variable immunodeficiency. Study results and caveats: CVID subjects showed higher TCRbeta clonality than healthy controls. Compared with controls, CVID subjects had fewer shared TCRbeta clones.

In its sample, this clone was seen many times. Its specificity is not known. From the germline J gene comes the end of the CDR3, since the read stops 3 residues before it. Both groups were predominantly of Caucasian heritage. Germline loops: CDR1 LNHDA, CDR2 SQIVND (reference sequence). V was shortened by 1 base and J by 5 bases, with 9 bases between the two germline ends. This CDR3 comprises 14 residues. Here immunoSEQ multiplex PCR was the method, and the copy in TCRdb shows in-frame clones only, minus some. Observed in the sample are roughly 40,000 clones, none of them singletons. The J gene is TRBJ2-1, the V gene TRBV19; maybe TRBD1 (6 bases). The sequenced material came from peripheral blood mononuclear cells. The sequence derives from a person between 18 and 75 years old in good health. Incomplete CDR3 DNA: TGTGCCAGTAGTATAGGGACAGTTAACAATGAG. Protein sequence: CASSIGTVNNE. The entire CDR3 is CASSIGTVNNEQFF.